What follows describes a single T cell receptor (beta chain). Time point in this sample: cycle 4 day 1 (C4D1), after less than 7 weeks of nivolumab. Each of the patients experienced relapse following autologous stem cell transplantation, and their brentuximab vedotin exposure differed. Magnetic negative selection served to purify CD4+ T cells out of PBMCs that had been thawed. The germline V gene encodes CDR1 SEHNR and CDR2 FQNEAQ (reference sequence). V lost 3 bases to trimming and J lost 9 bases; unmatched junction nucleotides: 5. CDR3 length equals 13 residues. Repertoires were generated with immunoSEQ multiplex PCR, while TCRdb's copy carries only in-frame clones and drops some. The repertoire consists of approximately 20,000 clones, with 83% occurring once and the leading ten covering just over 2.5%. The sample comes from a study of PD-1 blockade in classical Hodgkin lymphoma.

The source is a human donor with classical Hodgkin lymphoma. The sample here was CD4+ T cells from blood, taken before the fourth cycle of nivolumab. The gene calls are TRBV7-9 and TRBJ2-1; 7 bases agree with TRBD2. For the CDR3, the DNA is TGTGCCAGCAGCTTGCGGGAGTTCAGTGAGCAGTTCTTC. Its protein is CASSLREFSEQFF.